This TCR beta chain originates from a study of T cells after posttransplantation cyclophosphamide. Study conclusions and caveats: Skin or GI-infiltrating T cells shared few TRB sequences with blood.

The protocol was immunoSEQ multiplex PCR, while the TCRdb copy is restricted to in-frame clones and leaves out a portion. The top ten hold roughly 2.8% of the sample, which has tens of thousands of clones, 85% to 90% seen once. Of note for this clone: Its antigen is unidentified.

V shed 3 bases and J 2 bases; nucleotides not matched to a gene: 5. The CDR3 runs to 14 residues. Germline V gives CDR1 GTSNPN, CDR2 SVGIG (reference sequence). The chain is built from TRBV30 and TRBJ2-3; 7 positions match TRBD1. Input material: PBMCs. This clonotype originated in a young man with a blood cancer, CMV-positive, and with a related stem cell donor. The CDR3 sequence is CAWSLDRITDTQYF. Here the CDR3 DNA reads TGTGCCTGGAGCCTGGACAGGATCACAGATACGCAGTATTTT.